This T cell receptor (beta chain) was recorded in a study of CD8+CD57+ T cells in acquired aplastic anemia. General observations from the study: Found in both controls and patients were twenty-nine CD8+ CDR3 sequences.

V lost 4 bases, J lost 7 bases, and 11 bases lay in between. Germline CDR1 MGHDK, CDR2 SYGVNS. The CDR3 covers 13 residues. TCR beta VDJ combinations and CDR3 sequences were profiled from genomic DNA. TCRdb re-derived calls from the reads in MiXCR, one entry per CDR3 protein. The sample lists under 350,000 distinct CDR3 sequences; under 60% were seen once. CD8+CD57+ cell expansion had been shown by flow cytometry in patients chosen for sequencing. All patients were therapy-naive when blood was sampled. Concerning this clonotype: The antigen is unknown.

The V gene is TRBV25-1, the J gene TRBJ2-1; D assignment may be TRBD1 or TRBD2 (5 bases each). This clonotype originated in a human donor with aplastic anemia. The sample comprised sorted CD4+, CD8+, or CD8+CD57+ T cells (not recorded which) from PBMCs. The CDR3 DNA reads as TGTGCCAGCAGTGGCACGGGGCCTAATGAGCAGTTCTTC. This codes for CASSGTGPNEQFF.